These 16 T cell receptor beta chains share one sample of origin, sequenced in a study of shared clonotypes between healthy human individuals. Sequencing used immunoSEQ multiplex PCR; TCRdb keeps in-frame clones, though not all of them. The sample holds over 400,000 clones, 65% to 85% seen once. The sample was PBMCs. All receptors derive from a woman aged 40 to 50 in good health. Some clones in this sample may be carry-over from other donors' samples.

The chain is built from TRBV6-1 and TRBJ2-5, with D hard to call. This CDR3 spans 15 amino acids. Per germline, CDR1 MNHNS and CDR2 SASEGT. Trimming took 7 bases from V and 5 from J, leaving 20 bases between them. The CDR3 protein is CASTPILPIGETQYF. In DNA, the CDR3 is TGTGCCAGCACTCCAATCCTTCCTATTGGGGAGACCCAGTACTTC.

J is TRBJ1-1 and V is TRBV18, with a weak D call TRBD1 (5 bases). The V gene's germline CDR1 is KGHSH and CDR2 LQKENI. V lost 3 bases to trimming and J lost 7 bases, with 15 bases between them. This CDR3 region has 14 residues. CDR3 DNA sequence: TGTGCCAGCTCACCTTGGGGGGGTGACAGTGAAGCTTTCTTT. It yields the protein CASSPWGGDSEAFF.

The CDR3 DNA reads as TGTGCCAGCAGCTTCCCCCAGGACAGGGGGGCCGGGGCTTTCTTT. Amino acid sequence: CASSFPQDRGAGAFF. The chain has TRBV7-9 and TRBJ1-1, with 10 nucleotides matching TRBD1. V lost 3 bases, J lost 11 bases, and 12 bases stayed unmatched. Germline V lookup: CDR1 SEHNR, CDR2 FQNEAQ (reference sequence). The CDR3 sequence is 15 residues long.

The chain carries TRBV7-9 and TRBJ1-1; D is possibly TRBD1 (6 bases). Germline values: CDR1 SEHNR, CDR2 FQNEAQ (reference sequence). CDR3 length equals 16 residues. Trimming left V 0 bases short and J 7 bases short, with 18 bases between. The CDR3 spells CASSLAFTGAASEAFF. The CDR3 DNA reads TGTGCCAGCAGCTTAGCTTTTACGGGGGCGGCGAGTGAAGCTTTCTTT.

The chain recombines TRBV11-2 with TRBJ2-1; D is undetermined. Germline CDR1 and CDR2: SGHAT and FQNNGV. CDR3 length: 16 amino acids. V gave up 0 bases and J gave up 0 bases, with 9 bases separating them. The DNA for the CDR3 is TGTGCCAGCAGCTTAGACGCCGTGCCCTCCTACAATGAGCAGTTCTTC. Protein sequence: CASSLDAVPSYNEQFF.

The chain employs TRBV12-2 and TRBJ2-7; the table's D call, TRBD1, has no DNA check behind it. TRBV12-2 is recorded as a pseudogene. The CDR3 sequence is 13 residues long. The CDR3 nucleotides read TGTGCAAGTCGGGCTGACAGGACAAGCCGGCAGTACTTC. Translated: CASRADRTSRQYF.

The rearrangement joins TRBV6-5 to TRBJ2-1; 8 positions match TRBD2. Trimming cost V 6 bases and J 5 bases; bases outside gene matches: 9. The CDR3 covers 15 residues. Germline V CDR1 and CDR2: MNHEY, SVGAGI. CDR3 region: CASRQTGLDDNEQFF. The CDR3 region has the DNA TGTGCCAGCAGGCAAACGGGACTAGACGACAATGAGCAGTTCTTC.

The V gene is TRBV10-1, the J gene TRBJ2-3; D not resolved. The CDR3 is made up of 14 amino acids. V lost 5 bases, J lost 0 bases, and 9 bases lay in between. Germline CDR1 and CDR2: WNHNN and SYGVQD (reference sequence). This chain's CDR3 is CASSLEPSTDTQYF. The CDR3 DNA reads TGCGCCAGCAGTCTAGAACCGAGCACAGATACGCAGTATTTT.

A word on this clone: A much larger clone is a single base away; this may be a read error. The chain uses TRBV2 and TRBJ2-5; no definite D call. In germline, CDR1 is SNHLY, CDR2 FYNNEI. The CDR3 is made up of 15 amino acids. CDR3 nucleotide sequence: TGTGCCAGCAGTGAAGCTTATAGTGTTTCAGAGACCAAGTACTTC. Amino acid sequence: CASSEAYSVSETKYF.

The rearrangement joins TRBV29-1 to TRBJ2-3, with a possible D match to TRBD1 (6 bases). The germline gives CDR1 SQVTM, CDR2 ANQGSEA. The CDR3 runs to 12 residues. V lost 7 bases to trimming and J lost 4 bases, with 12 bases between them. DNA for the CDR3: TGCAGCGCCGAGGCAGGGGCAGATACGCAGTATTTT. It yields the protein CSAEAGADTQYF.

CDR3 sequence reads: CASSDRPATDTQYF. CDR3 sequence (DNA): TGTGCCAGCAGTGACCGCCCTGCCACAGATACGCAGTATTTT. The gene calls are TRBV6-4 and TRBJ2-3; D is unresolved. V was clipped by 2 bases and J by 2 bases, with 8 bases between them. This CDR3 spans 14 amino acids. Germline CDR1 MRHNA, CDR2 SNTAGT.

The chain carries TRBV27 and TRBJ2-1, with TRBD2 as a possible D gene (7 bases). The CDR3 is made up of 15 amino acids. The V gene lost 6 bases and the J gene lost 0 bases, with 12 bases spanning the gap. Germline CDR1 is MNHEY and CDR2 is SMNVEV (reference sequence). In DNA form, the CDR3 reads TGTGCCAGCAGAGGACAGCGGGACTCCTACAATGAGCAGTTCTTC. Its protein is CASRGQRDSYNEQFF.

V gene TRBV28 combines with J gene TRBJ2-1; D remains unclear. The CDR3 runs to 16 residues. Germline values: CDR1 MDHEN, CDR2 SYDVKM. The ends were cut back, 2 bases at V and 6 bases at J, with 17 bases in the middle. CDR3 bases: TGTGCCAGCAGTTTACACGCGGCCGCCTCAATCAATGAGCAGTTCTTC. Encoded protein: CASSLHAAASINEQFF.

V usage is TRBV13 and J usage is TRBJ2-7, with 8 bases identical to TRBD1. V shed 5 bases and J 5 bases; nucleotides not matched to a gene: 20. This CDR3 has 18 amino acids. Germline V gives CDR1 PRHDT, CDR2 FYEKMQ (reference sequence). This CDR3 reads CASSPGSLPGRGLHEQYF. The CDR3 nucleotides read TGTGCCAGCAGCCCCGGATCCTTACCAGGCAGGGGGCTTCACGAGCAGTACTTC. The entire variable domain, with the rest obtained from reference TRBV13 and TRBJ2-7, is as follows: AAGVIQSPRHLIKEKRETATLKCYPIPRHDTVYWYQQGPGQDPQFLISFYEKMQSDKGSIPDRFSAQQFSDYHSELNMSSLELGDSALYFCASSPGSLPGRGLHEQYFGPGTRLTVT.

The chain joins TRBV30 to TRBJ1-1, with TRBD1 identical over 8 bases. This CDR3 has 13 residues. Germline trimming cut 4 bases from V and 5 bases from J; bases unmatched to any gene: 6. Germline-derived CDR1 and CDR2 are GTSNPN and SVGIG (reference sequence). The CDR3: CAWISYRGTEAFF. Written as DNA, the CDR3 is TGTGCCTGGATTTCTTACAGGGGGACTGAAGCTTTCTTT.

This clone was counted a single time. This chain uses TRBV5-4 with TRBJ2-7; D perhaps matches TRBD1 (6 bases). The CDR3 is made up of 15 amino acids. Germline assignment: CDR1 SGHNT and CDR2 YYREEE (reference sequence). V lost 4 bases to trimming and J lost 6 bases, with 20 bases between them. The CDR3 nucleotides read TGTGCCAGCAGCCAAGACGGACAGTTAACTCGCGAGCAGTACTTC. Residues: CASSQDGQLTREQYF.